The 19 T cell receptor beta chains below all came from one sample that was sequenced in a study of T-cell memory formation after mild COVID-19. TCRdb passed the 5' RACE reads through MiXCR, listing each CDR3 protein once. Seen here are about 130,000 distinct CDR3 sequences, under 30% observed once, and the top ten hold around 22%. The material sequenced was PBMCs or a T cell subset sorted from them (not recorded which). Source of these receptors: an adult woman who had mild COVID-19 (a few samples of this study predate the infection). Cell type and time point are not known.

The CDR3 sequence: CSARALLTPSYNEQFF. The CDR3 nucleotides are TGCAGTGCTAGAGCTTTACTAACTCCCTCCTACAATGAGCAGTTCTTC. The gene calls are TRBV20-1 and TRBJ2-1; D remains unclear. This CDR3 contains 16 residues. Germline lookup yields CDR1 DFQATT and CDR2 SNEGSKA (reference sequence). V dropped 1 base and J dropped 0 bases, with 13 bases sitting between them.

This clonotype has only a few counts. The CDR3 nucleotides read TGTGCCAGCAGCCAAGGGGTTGGAGCTTTCTTT. Translating it yields CASSQGVGAFF. V and J are TRBV4-2 and TRBJ1-1; no definite D call. Germline V gene sequence: CDR1 LGHNA, CDR2 YNFKEQ. The length of the CDR3 is 11 residues. Trimming took off 1 base at V and 10 bases at J, with 7 bases between the two ends.

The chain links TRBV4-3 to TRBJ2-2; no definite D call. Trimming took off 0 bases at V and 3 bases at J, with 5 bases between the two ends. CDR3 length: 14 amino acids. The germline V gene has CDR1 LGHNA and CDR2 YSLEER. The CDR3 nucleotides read TGCGCCAGCAGCCAAGATCACGACACCGGGGAGCTGTTTTTT. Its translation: CASSQDHDTGELFF.

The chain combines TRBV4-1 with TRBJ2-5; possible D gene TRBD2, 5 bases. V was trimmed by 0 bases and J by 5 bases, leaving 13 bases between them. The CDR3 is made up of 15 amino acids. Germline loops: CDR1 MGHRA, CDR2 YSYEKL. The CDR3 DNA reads TGCGCCAGCAGCCAAGAAGGACGGGATGAGGAGACCCAGTACTTC. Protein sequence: CASSQEGRDEETQYF.

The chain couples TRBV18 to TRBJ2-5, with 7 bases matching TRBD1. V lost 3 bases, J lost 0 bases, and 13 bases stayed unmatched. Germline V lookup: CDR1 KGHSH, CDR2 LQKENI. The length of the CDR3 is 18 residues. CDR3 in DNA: TGTGCCAGCTCACCCACATATTTGACCGGGACAGACCAAGAGACCCAGTACTTC. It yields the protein CASSPTYLTGTDQETQYF.

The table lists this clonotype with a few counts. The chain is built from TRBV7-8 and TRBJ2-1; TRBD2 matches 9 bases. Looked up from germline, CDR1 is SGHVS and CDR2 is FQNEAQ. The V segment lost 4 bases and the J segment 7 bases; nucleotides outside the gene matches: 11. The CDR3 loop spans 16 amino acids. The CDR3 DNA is TGTGCCAGCAGCTCCACGATTAGCGGGAGTGGTAATGAGCAGTTCTTC. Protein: CASSSTISGSGNEQFF. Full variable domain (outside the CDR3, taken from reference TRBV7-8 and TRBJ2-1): GAGVSQSPRYKVAKRGQDVALRCDPISGHVSLFWYQQALGQGPEFLTYFQNEAQLDKSGLPSDRFFAERPEGSVSTLKIQRTQQEDSAVYLCASSSTISGSGNEQFFGPGTRLTVL.

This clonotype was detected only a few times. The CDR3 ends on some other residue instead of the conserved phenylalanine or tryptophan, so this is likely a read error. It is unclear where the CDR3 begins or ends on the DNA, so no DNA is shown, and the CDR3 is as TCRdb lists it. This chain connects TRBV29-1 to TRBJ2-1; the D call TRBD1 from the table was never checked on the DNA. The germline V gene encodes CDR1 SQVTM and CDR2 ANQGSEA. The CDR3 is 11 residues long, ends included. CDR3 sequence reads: CSVEARGVPVI.

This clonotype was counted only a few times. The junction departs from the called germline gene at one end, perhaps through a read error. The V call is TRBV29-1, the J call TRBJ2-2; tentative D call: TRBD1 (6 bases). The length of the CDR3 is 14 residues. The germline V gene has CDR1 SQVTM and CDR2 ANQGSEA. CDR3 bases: TGCAGCGTTCTACAGGGCCCGAACGCCGGGGAGCTGTTTTTT. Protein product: CSVLQGPNAGELFF.

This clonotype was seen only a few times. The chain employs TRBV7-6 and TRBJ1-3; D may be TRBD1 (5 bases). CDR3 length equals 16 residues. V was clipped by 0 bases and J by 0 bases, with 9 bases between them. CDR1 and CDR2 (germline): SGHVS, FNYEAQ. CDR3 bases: TGTGCCAGCAGCTTAGCGGGGACCAACTCTGGAAACACCATATATTTT. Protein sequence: CASSLAGTNSGNTIYF.

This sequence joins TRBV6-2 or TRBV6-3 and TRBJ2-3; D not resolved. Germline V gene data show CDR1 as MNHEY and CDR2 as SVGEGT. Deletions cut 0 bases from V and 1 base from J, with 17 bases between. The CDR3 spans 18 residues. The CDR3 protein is CASSYSVRLIKGTDTQYF. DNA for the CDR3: TGTGCCAGCAGTTACTCCGTCCGCCTGATAAAAGGCACAGATACGCAGTATTTT.

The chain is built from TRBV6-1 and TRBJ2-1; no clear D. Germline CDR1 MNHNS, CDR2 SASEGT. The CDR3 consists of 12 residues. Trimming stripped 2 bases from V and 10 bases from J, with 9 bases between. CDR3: CASSESGNEQFF. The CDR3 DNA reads TGTGCCAGCAGTGAATCTGGGAACGAGCAGTTCTTC.

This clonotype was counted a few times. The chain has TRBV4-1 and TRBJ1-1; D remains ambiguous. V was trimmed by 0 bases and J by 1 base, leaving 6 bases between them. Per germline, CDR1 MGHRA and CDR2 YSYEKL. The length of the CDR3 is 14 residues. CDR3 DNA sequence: TGCGCCAGCAGCCAAGATAAAGGGAACACTGAAGCTTTCTTT. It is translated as CASSQDKGNTEAFF.

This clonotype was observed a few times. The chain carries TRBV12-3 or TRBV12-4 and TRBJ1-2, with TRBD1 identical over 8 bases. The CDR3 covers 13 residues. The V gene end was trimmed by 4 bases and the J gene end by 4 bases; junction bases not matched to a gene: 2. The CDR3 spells CASSSDRGYGYTF. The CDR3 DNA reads TGTGCCAGCAGTTCCGACAGGGGCTATGGCTACACCTTC.

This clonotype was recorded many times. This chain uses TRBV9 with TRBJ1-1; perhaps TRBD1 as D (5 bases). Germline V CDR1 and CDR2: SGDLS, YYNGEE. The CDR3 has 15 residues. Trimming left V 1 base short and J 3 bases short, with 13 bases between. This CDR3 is CASSVFQGGDTEAFF. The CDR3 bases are TGTGCCAGCAGCGTATTCCAGGGTGGGGACACTGAAGCTTTCTTT. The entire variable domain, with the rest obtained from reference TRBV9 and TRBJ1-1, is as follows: DSGVTQTPKHLITATGQRVTLRCSPRSGDLSVYWYQQSLDQGLQFLIQYYNGEERAKGNILERFSAQQFPDLHSELNLSSLELGDSALYFCASSVFQGGDTEAFFGQGTRLTVV.

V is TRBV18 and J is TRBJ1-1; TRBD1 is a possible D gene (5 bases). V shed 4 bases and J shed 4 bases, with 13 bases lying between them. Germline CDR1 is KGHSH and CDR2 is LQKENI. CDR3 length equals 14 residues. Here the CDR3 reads CASSLPGSPTEAFF. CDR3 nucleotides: TGTGCCAGCTCACTCCCAGGGTCCCCCACTGAAGCTTTCTTT.

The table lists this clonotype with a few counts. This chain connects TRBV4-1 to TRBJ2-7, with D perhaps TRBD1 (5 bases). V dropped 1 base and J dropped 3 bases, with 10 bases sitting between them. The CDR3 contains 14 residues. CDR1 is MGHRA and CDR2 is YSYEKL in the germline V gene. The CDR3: CASSQVQGNYEQYF. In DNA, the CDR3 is TGCGCCAGCAGCCAAGTGCAGGGCAACTACGAGCAGTACTTC.

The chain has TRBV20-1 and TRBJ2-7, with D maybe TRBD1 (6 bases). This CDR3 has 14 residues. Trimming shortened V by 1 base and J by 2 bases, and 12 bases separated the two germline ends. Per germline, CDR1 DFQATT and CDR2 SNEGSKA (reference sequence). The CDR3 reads CSARGPRTAYEQYF. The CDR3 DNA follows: TGCAGTGCTAGAGGTCCGAGGACAGCCTACGAGCAGTACTTC.

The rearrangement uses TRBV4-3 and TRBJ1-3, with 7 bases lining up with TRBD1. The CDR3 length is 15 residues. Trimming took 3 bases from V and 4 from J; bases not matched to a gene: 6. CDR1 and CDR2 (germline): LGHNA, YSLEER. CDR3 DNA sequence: TGCGCCAGCAGCCATGGAGGGGGCGACGGAAACACCATATATTTT. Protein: CASSHGGGDGNTIYF.

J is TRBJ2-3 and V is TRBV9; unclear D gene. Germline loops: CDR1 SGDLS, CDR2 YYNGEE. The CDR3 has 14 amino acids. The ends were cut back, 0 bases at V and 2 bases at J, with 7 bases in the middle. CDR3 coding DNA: TGTGCCAGCAGCGTAGGCGATGACACAGATACGCAGTATTTT. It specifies CASSVGDDTDTQYF.